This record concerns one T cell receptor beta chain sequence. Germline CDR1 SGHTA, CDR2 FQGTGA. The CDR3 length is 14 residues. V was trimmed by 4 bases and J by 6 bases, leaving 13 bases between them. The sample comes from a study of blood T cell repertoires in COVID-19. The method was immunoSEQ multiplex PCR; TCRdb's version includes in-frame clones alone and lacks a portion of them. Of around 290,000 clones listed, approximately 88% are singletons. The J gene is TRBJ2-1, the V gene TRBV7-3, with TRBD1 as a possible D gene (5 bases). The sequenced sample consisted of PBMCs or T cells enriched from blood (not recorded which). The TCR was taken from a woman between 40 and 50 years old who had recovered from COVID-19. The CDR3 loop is CASSWTFDPNEQFF. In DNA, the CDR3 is TGTGCCAGCAGCTGGACATTCGACCCCAATGAGCAGTTCTTC.